These 25 T cell receptor beta chains were all obtained from the same sample, sequenced in a study of T cell responses to AZD1222 COVID-19 vaccine. Generated by immunoSEQ multiplex PCR, the TCRdb table keeps only in-frame clones and is missing some. The table lists fewer than 200,000 clones, over 80% of them singletons. The source was peripheral blood, collected on day 0 of AZD1222 vaccination. The receptors were sampled from an adult in good health.

The chain carries TRBV6-5 and TRBJ1-1, with D tentatively TRBD1 (6 bases). Germline V gives CDR1 MNHEY, CDR2 SVGAGI. With 6 bases removed from V and 2 bases from J, the gap between germline ends came to 13 bases. The CDR3 is 14 amino acids. This CDR3 is CASRRLQGNTEAFF. As DNA, the CDR3 is TGTGCCAGCAGGAGGCTACAGGGTAACACTGAAGCTTTCTTT.

The gene calls are TRBV7-2 and TRBJ1-2; D is ambiguous. V dropped 5 bases and J dropped 4 bases, with 11 bases sitting between them. The CDR3 runs 13 residues. Germline CDR1 SGHTA, CDR2 FQGNSA. The CDR3 reads CASSPEGFYGYTF. The CDR3 DNA reads TGTGCCAGCAGCCCGGAGGGATTCTATGGCTACACCTTC.

This chain joins TRBV10-2 and TRBJ2-1; D perhaps matches TRBD2 (5 bases). V was pared by 6 bases and J by 6 bases, with 15 bases between. CDR1 and CDR2 from the germline V gene are WSHSY and SAAADI. The CDR3 totals 14 residues. The CDR3 coding sequence is TGCGCCAGCAGAGACAAGGCGGGCGGCAATGAGCAGTTCTTC. This encodes CASRDKAGGNEQFF.

Only a few counts were recorded for this clone. The V call is TRBV6-1, the J call TRBJ1-3; 7 bases map to TRBD1. The V gene end was trimmed by 3 bases and the J gene end by 2 bases; junction bases not matched to a gene: 4. The CDR3 runs to 15 residues. The germline gives CDR1 MNHNS, CDR2 SASEGT. CDR3 in amino acids: CASSELTGTGNTIYF. The CDR3 DNA reads TGTGCCAGCAGTGAGCTGACAGGGACTGGAAACACCATATATTTT.

This sequence joins TRBV18 and TRBJ2-2; D may match TRBD1 or TRBD2 (5 bases each). Germline lookup yields CDR1 KGHSH and CDR2 LQKENI. The CDR3 has 18 amino acids. The ends were cut back, 2 bases at V and 6 bases at J, with 22 bases in the middle. This CDR3 reads CASSPYRDRTVWAGELFF. The CDR3 region has the DNA TGTGCCAGCTCACCATATAGGGACCGGACCGTTTGGGCCGGGGAGCTGTTTTTT.

In regard to this clone: Other nucleotide sequences in the sample specify the same CDR3. The chain joins TRBV5-1 to TRBJ1-1; D is uncertain. The CDR3 length is 13 residues. Germline V gives CDR1 SGHRS, CDR2 YFSETQ. V was cut by 4 bases and J by 1 base, with 8 bases left in between. The CDR3 sequence is CASSLAPNTEAFF. The CDR3 DNA sequence: TGCGCCAGCAGCCTCGCCCCGAACACTGAAGCTTTCTTT.

The chain uses TRBV7-2 and TRBJ1-1, with D perhaps matching TRBD1 (6 bases). The V end was cut by 2 bases, the J end by 8 bases, with 12 bases between. The CDR3 contains 13 residues. Germline V lookup: CDR1 SGHTA, CDR2 FQGNSA. CDR3: CASSLNSGEEAFF. The CDR3 DNA is TGTGCCAGCAGCTTAAATTCAGGGGAAGAAGCTTTCTTT.

The chain couples TRBV27 to TRBJ2-1; TRBD2 aligns across 11 bases. Germline CDR1 and CDR2: MNHEY and SMNVEV (reference sequence). This CDR3 has 15 amino acids. J was trimmed by 8 bases and V by 4 bases; bases with no gene match: 7. The CDR3, as DNA: TGTGCCAGCAGTTCCTTAGCGGGGGGGCCTCATGAGCAGTTCTTC. Its protein is CASSSLAGGPHEQFF.

The rearrangement uses TRBV9 and TRBJ1-4; D uncertain. CDR3 length: 15 amino acids. Germline loops: CDR1 SGDLS, CDR2 YYNGEE. V was trimmed by 2 bases and J by 0 bases, leaving 8 bases between them. CDR3 bases: TGTGCCAGCAGCGTCTCAGTTACAACTAATGAAAAACTGTTTTTT. It codes for CASSVSVTTNEKLFF. Full variable domain (rest looked up from reference TRBV9 and TRBJ1-4): DSGVTQTPKHLITATGQRVTLRCSPRSGDLSVYWYQQSLDQGLQFLIQYYNGEERAKGNILERFSAQQFPDLHSELNLSSLELGDSALYFCASSVSVTTNEKLFFGSGTQLSVL.

The chain couples TRBV4-3 to TRBJ1-2; no reliable D call. CDR3 length: 18 residues. V dropped 0 bases and J dropped 3 bases, with 20 bases sitting between them. CDR1 and CDR2 from the germline V gene are LGHNA and YSLEER. The CDR3 coding sequence is TGCGCCAGCAGCCAAGATCGGTTGGGAGCTTTCGGGGACTATGGCTACACCTTC. Protein sequence: CASSQDRLGAFGDYGYTF.

This sequence joins TRBV6-2 or TRBV6-3 and TRBJ1-2, with D possibly TRBD1 on 5 matching bases. Trimming pared 4 bases from V and 6 bases from J, leaving 12 bases between. The CDR3 runs 13 residues. Germline CDR1 reads MNHEY; CDR2 reads SVGEGT. The CDR3 region has the DNA TGTGCCAGCAGTTCCACAGGAGAGCATGGCTACACCTTC. This sequence encodes CASSSTGEHGYTF.

The chain combines TRBV28 with TRBJ1-4; no firm D call. The CDR3 covers 12 residues. CDR1 MDHEN and CDR2 SYDVKM come from the germline V gene. V lost 2 bases to trimming and J lost 9 bases, with 7 bases between them. CDR3 sequence reads: CASSLLQQKLFF. The CDR3 DNA follows: TGTGCCAGCAGTTTACTACAGCAAAAACTGTTTTTT.

This chain uses TRBV19 with TRBJ1-1; D is uncertain. CDR3 length equals 14 residues. Trimming left V 2 bases short and J 0 bases short, with 7 bases between. Germline CDR1 and CDR2: LNHDA and SQIVND (reference sequence). In DNA form, the CDR3 reads TGTGCCAGTAGTATACACACAATGAACACTGAAGCTTTCTTT. Its translation is CASSIHTMNTEAFF. Full variable domain (rest looked up from reference TRBV19 and TRBJ1-1): DGGITQSPKYLFRKEGQNVTLSCEQNLNHDAMYWYRQDPGQGLRLIYYSQIVNDFQKGDIAEGYSVSREKKESFPLTVTSAQKNPTAFYLCASSIHTMNTEAFFGQGTRLTVV.

The chain combines TRBV5-1 with TRBJ2-7, with 9 bases lining up with TRBD1. CDR1 and CDR2 (germline): SGHRS, YFSETQ. Germline trimming cut 3 bases from V and 2 bases from J; bases unmatched to any gene: 3. The CDR3 is made up of 14 amino acids. The CDR3 here is CASSSGQGTYEQYF. CDR3 DNA sequence: TGCGCCAGCAGCTCGGGACAGGGAACCTACGAGCAGTACTTC.

The chain carries TRBV28 and TRBJ2-7, with D perhaps TRBD1 (5 bases). Germline V gene data show CDR1 as MDHEN and CDR2 as SYDVKM. Trimming removed 6 bases at V and 1 base at J, with 13 bases between. This CDR3 has 14 amino acids. CDR3 sequence reads: CASSRNPGSYEQYF. Here the CDR3 DNA reads TGTGCCAGCAGCCGCAATCCAGGGTCCTACGAGCAGTACTTC.

V and J are TRBV3-1 (or the pseudogene TRBV3-2) and TRBJ1-6; D is unclear. The length of the CDR3 is 11 residues. The germline CDR1 and CDR2 sequences are LGHDT and YNNKEL (reference sequence). The V end was cut by 4 bases, the J end by 9 bases, with 4 bases between. The CDR3 loop reads CASSLPSPLHF. CDR3 bases: TGTGCCAGCAGCCTGCCTTCACCCCTCCACTTT.

V is TRBV18 and J is TRBJ1-4; D not resolved. The CDR3 contains 13 residues. Germline V CDR1 and CDR2: KGHSH, LQKENI. With 5 bases removed from V and 5 bases from J, the gap between germline ends came to 9 bases. In DNA form, the CDR3 reads TGTGCCAGCTCAACTCTCCCCAATGAAAAACTGTTTTTT. Amino acid sequence: CASSTLPNEKLFF. The variable domain in full, with the rest retrieved from reference TRBV18 and TRBJ1-4, is NAGVMQNPRHLVRRRGQEARLRCSPMKGHSHVYWYRQLPEEGLKFMVYLQKENIIDESGMPKERFSAEFPKEGPSILRIQQVVRGDSAAYFCASSTLPNEKLFFGSGTQLSVL.

In its sample, this clone was seen a few times. The chain has TRBV5-1 and TRBJ2-6, with D tentatively TRBD1 (5 bases). CDR3 length equals 16 residues. The V gene's germline CDR1 is SGHRS and CDR2 YFSETQ. V shed 4 bases and J shed 0 bases, with 11 bases lying between them. CDR3 in DNA: TGCGCCAGCAGCCCCACAGGAGTCTCTGGGGCCAACGTCCTGACTTTC. Translation: CASSPTGVSGANVLTF.

The chain employs TRBV6-5 and TRBJ2-7; no firm D call. Germline lookup yields CDR1 MNHEY and CDR2 SVGAGI. The CDR3 is made up of 13 amino acids. Trimming pared 3 bases from V and 5 bases from J, leaving 11 bases between. CDR3 coding DNA: TGTGCCAGCAGTTATTCCGATCGGCACGAGCAGTACTTC. It codes for CASSYSDRHEQYF.

The chain joins TRBV11-2 to TRBJ2-7; a weak D match, TRBD2 (6 bases). The CDR3 extends over 15 amino acids. Between the trimmed V and J ends, which lost 0 bases and 6 bases, there was a span of 15 bases. Germline CDR1 is SGHAT and CDR2 is FQNNGV. CDR3 sequence: CASSLEWEAGIEQYF. CDR3 in DNA: TGTGCCAGCAGCTTAGAGTGGGAGGCGGGGATCGAGCAGTACTTC.

This chain links TRBV27 with TRBJ2-7, with D possibly being TRBD1 (5 bases). Germline assignment: CDR1 MNHEY and CDR2 SMNVEV (reference sequence). V gave up 3 bases and J gave up 3 bases, with 9 bases separating them. CDR3 length equals 13 residues. CDR3 DNA sequence: TGTGCCAGCAGTTTGGGGCAGCTCTACGAGCAGTACTTC. Translated: CASSLGQLYEQYF.

The gene calls are TRBV7-6 and TRBJ2-2; TRBD2 agrees at 11 bases. The J segment lost 2 bases and the V segment lost 2 bases, leaving 10 bases of the junction unmatched. The CDR3 has 19 amino acids. The germline V gene encodes CDR1 SGHVS and CDR2 FNYEAQ. The CDR3 spells CASSLFLGSGRANTGELFF. DNA of the CDR3: TGTGCCAGCAGCTTATTTTTAGGTAGCGGGAGGGCCAACACCGGGGAGCTGTTTTTT. Supplemented by reference TRBV7-6 and TRBJ2-2, the full variable domain reads GAGVSQSPRYKVTKRGQDVALRCDPISGHVSLYWYRQALGQGPEFLTYFNYEAQQDKSGLPNDRFSAERPEGSISTLTIQRTEQRDSAMYRCASSLFLGSGRANTGELFFGEGSRLTVL.

The V and J genes are TRBV9 and TRBJ1-6; no reliable D call. Trimming cost V 0 bases and J 6 bases, with 4 bases left between them. The CDR3 has 13 residues. Germline V gives CDR1 SGDLS, CDR2 YYNGEE. The CDR3 spells CASSVASNSPLHF. The CDR3 nucleotides read TGTGCCAGCAGCGTAGCGTCTAATTCACCCCTCCACTTT.

This chain uses TRBV18 with TRBJ2-7, with D maybe TRBD2 (6 bases). Germline V CDR1 and CDR2: KGHSH, LQKENI. V lost 3 bases and J lost 6, with 15 bases in between. The CDR3 sequence is 14 residues long. The chain's CDR3 is CASSPNGWRGEQYF. CDR3 DNA sequence: TGTGCCAGCTCACCTAACGGGTGGAGGGGCGAGCAGTACTTC.

The rearrangement joins TRBV30 to TRBJ1-2, with TRBD1 matching 10 bases. V trimming: 2 bases; J trimming: 5 bases; junction bases outside the gene matches: 5. Germline V CDR1 and CDR2: GTSNPN, SVGIG (reference sequence). The CDR3 consists of 14 residues. The CDR3 reads CAWSFGTGAYGYTF. The CDR3 nucleotides are TGTGCCTGGAGTTTCGGGACAGGGGCATATGGCTACACCTTC.